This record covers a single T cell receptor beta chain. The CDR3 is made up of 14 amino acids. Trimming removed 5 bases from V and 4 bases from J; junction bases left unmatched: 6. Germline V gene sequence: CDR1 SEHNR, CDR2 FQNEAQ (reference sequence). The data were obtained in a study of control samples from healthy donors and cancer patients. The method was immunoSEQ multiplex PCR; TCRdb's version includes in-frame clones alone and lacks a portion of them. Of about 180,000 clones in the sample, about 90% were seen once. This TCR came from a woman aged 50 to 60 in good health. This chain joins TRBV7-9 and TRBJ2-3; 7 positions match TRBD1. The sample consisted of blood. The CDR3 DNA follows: TGTGCCAGCAGCCCGAGGGGGCGTCCAGATACGCAGTATTTT. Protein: CASSPRGRPDTQYF.